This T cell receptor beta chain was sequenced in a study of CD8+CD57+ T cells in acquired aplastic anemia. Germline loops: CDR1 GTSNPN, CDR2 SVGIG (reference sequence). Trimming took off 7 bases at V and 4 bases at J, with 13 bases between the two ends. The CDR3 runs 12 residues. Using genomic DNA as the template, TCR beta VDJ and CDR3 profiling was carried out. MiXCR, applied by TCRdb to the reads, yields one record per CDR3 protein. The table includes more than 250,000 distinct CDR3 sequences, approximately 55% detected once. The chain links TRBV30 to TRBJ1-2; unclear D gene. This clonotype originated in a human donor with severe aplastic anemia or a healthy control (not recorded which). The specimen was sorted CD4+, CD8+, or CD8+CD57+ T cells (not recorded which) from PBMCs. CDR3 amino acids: CASKPLPYGYTF. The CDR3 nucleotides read TGTGCCTCCAAACCCCTCCCCTATGGCTACACCTTC.